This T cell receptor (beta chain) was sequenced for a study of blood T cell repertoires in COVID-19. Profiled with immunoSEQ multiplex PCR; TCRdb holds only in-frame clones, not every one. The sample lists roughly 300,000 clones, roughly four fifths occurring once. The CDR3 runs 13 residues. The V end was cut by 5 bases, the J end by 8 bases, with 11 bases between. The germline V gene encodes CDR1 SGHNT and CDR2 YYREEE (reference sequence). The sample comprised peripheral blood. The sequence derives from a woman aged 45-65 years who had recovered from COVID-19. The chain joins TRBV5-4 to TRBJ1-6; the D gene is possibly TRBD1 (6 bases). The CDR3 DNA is TGTGCCAGCAGTAGCAGGGGCGATTCACCCCTCCACTTT. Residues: CASSSRGDSPLHF.